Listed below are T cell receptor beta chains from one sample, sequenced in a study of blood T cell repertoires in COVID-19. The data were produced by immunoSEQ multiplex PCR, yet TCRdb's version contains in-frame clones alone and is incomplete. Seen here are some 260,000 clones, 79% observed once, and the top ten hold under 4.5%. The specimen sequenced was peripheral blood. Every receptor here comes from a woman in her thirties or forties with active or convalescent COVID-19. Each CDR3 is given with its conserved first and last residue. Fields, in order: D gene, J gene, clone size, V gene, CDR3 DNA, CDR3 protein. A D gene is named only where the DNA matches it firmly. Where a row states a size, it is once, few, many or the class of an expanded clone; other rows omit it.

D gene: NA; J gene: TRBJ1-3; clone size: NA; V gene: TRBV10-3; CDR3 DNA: TGTGCCCTTTCAACAGGGCTCTCTGGAAACACCATATATTTT; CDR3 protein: CALSTGLSGNTIYF
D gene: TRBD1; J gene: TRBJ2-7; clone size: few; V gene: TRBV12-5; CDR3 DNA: TGTGCTAGTGGCTCCGACAGGGCCTACGAGCAGTACTTC; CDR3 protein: CASGSDRAYEQYF
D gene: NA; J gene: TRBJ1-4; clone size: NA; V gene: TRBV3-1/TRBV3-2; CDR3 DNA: TGTGCCAGCAGCCGGGGGCCAACTAATGAAAAACTGTTTTTT; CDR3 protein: CASSRGPTNEKLFF
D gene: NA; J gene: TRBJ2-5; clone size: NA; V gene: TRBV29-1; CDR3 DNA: TGCAGCGGGGAGGCGGGGTACCAAGAGACCCAGTACTTC; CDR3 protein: CSGEAGYQETQYF
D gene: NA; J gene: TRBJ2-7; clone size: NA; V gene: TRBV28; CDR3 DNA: TGTGCCAGCAGTTTATCGGGCGGGTACAGCTCCTACGAGCAGTACTTC; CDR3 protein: CASSLSGGYSSYEQYF
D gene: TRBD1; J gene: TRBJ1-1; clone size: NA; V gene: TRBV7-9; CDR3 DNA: TGTGCCAGCAGCTTCAGACGAGCAGGGGGCCAAACTGAAGCTTTCTTT; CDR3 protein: CASSFRRAGGQTEAFF
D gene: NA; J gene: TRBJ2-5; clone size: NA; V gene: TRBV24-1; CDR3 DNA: TGTGCCACCAGTGATCACAGGGCGTACCAAGAGACCCAGTACTTC; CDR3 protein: CATSDHRAYQETQYF
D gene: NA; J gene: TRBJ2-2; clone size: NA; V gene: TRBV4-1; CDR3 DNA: TGCGCCAGCAGCCGGACCGGCGCGGGGGCTGACACCGGGGAGCTGTTTTTT; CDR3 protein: CASSRTGAGADTGELFF
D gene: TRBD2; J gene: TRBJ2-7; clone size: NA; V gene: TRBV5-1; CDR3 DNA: TGCGCCAGCAGCTTGGTAGCGGGAGGTAGTGAGCAGTACTTC; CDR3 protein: CASSLVAGGSEQYF
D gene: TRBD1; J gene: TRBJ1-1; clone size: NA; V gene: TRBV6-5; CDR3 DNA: TGTGCCAGCAGCGGACAGGGGGCGCGGGGTGAAGCTTTCTTT; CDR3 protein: CASSGQGARGEAFF
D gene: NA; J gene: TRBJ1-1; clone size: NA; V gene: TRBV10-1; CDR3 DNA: TGCGCCAGCAGAAACAGCATGAACACTGAAGCTTTCTTT; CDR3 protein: CASRNSMNTEAFF
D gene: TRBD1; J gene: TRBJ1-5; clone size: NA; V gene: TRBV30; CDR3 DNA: TGTGCCTGCGGACAGGGAGGGATTCAGCCCCAGCATTTT; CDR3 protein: CACGQGGIQPQHF
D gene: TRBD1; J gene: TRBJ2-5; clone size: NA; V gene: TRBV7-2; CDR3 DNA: TGTGCCAGCAGCCCCAGGACAGGGGAAGTCGGCGAGACCCAGTACTTC; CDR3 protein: CASSPRTGEVGETQYF
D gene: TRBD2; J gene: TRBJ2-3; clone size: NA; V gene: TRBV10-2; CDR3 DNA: TGCGCCAGCAGTGAGTCGAAACTAGCGGGGCCAACAGATACGCAGTATTTT; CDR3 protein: CASSESKLAGPTDTQYF
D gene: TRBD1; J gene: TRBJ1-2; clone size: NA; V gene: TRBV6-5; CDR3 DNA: TGTGCCAGCAGTTTAACGGACAGGGATTACGGCTACACCTTC; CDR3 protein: CASSLTDRDYGYTF
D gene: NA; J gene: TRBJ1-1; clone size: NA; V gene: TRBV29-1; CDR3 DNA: TGCAGCGGGACACCTTACATGAACACTGAAGCTTTCTTT; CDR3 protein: CSGTPYMNTEAFF
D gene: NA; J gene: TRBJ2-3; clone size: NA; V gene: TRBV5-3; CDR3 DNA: TGTGCCAGAAGTTCCGGGGTCACAGATACGCAGTATTTT; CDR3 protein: CARSSGVTDTQYF
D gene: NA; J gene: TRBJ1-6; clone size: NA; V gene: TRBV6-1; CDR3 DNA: TGTGCCAGCAGTGAAAGCGACAGCCGGAAATCACCCCTCCACTTT; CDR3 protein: CASSESDSRKSPLHF
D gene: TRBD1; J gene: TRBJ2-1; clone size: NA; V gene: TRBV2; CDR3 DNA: TGTGCCAGCAGTGGGATAGGACAGGGGCCGTATGAGCAGTTCTTC; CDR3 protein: CASSGIGQGPYEQFF
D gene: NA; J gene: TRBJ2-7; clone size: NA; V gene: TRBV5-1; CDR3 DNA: TGCGCCAGCAGCTTGGTTAGCTCCCAGAGGCTCTACGAGCAGTACTTC; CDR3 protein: CASSLVSSQRLYEQYF
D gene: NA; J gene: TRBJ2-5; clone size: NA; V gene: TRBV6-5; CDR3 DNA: TGTGCCAGCAGCGGAGGGAGTCCTGGACAAGAGACCCAGTACTTC; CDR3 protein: CASSGGSPGQETQYF
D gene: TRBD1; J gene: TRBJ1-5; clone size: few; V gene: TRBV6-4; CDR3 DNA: TGTGCCAGCAGTGAAGGACAGGGCAATCAGCCCCAGCATTTT; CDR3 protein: CASSEGQGNQPQHF
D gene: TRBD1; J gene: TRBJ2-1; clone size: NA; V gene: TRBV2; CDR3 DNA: TGTGCCAGCAGCGTGCGACAGGGAAGGAATGAGCAGTTCTTC; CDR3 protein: CASSVRQGRNEQFF
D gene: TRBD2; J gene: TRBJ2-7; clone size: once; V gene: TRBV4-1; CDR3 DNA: TGCGCCAGCAGCCAAGAGAACGGGGGGGCCTACGAGCAGTACTTC; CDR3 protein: CASSQENGGAYEQYF
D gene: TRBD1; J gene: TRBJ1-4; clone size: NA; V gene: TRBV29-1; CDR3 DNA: TGCAGCGCGATAGGGACAGGGAGTAATGAAAAACTGTTTTTT; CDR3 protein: CSAIGTGSNEKLFF
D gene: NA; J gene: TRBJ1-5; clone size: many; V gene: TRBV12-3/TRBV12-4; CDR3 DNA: TGTGCCAGCAATCAAGGGGCAGGGCCCCAGCATTTT; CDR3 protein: CASNQGAGPQHF
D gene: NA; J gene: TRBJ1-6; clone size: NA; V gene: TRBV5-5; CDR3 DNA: TGTGCCAGCAGTCCTCGGGGAGGGGTGTGGAATTCACCCCTCCACTTT; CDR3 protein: CASSPRGGVWNSPLHF
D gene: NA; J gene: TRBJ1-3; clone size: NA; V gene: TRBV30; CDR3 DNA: TGTGCCTGGAGCGTTACAGGCTCTGGAAACACCATATATTTT; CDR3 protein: CAWSVTGSGNTIYF
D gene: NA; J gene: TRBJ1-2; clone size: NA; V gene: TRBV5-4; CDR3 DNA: TGTGCCAGCAGCTTAGTCCAGGGAGGGGGCTACACCTTC; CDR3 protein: CASSLVQGGGYTF